The text below deals with one T cell receptor beta chain. The entry originates in a study of blood T cell repertoires in COVID-19. Study-wide context: The cDNA or gDNA used as material had been derived from T cells, B-cell-depleted T cells, or PBMCs.

Data came from immunoSEQ multiplex PCR; TCRdb stores just in-frame clones and leaves some out. The sample shows a few hundred thousand clones, around 87% of them seen only once. CDR1 KGHDR and CDR2 SFDVKD come from the germline V gene. Trimming removed 4 bases from V and 4 bases from J; junction bases left unmatched: 10. This CDR3 comprises 19 residues. The V gene is TRBV24-1, the J gene TRBJ2-2; 14 bases fit TRBD2. This TCR was sampled from a woman aged 25 to 45 with COVID-19, enrolled during active disease. The sample comprised peripheral blood. The CDR3 here is CATSDPGTSGSKGTGELFF. CDR3 in DNA: TGTGCCACCAGTGACCCTGGGACTAGCGGGAGTAAGGGCACCGGGGAGCTGTTTTTT.